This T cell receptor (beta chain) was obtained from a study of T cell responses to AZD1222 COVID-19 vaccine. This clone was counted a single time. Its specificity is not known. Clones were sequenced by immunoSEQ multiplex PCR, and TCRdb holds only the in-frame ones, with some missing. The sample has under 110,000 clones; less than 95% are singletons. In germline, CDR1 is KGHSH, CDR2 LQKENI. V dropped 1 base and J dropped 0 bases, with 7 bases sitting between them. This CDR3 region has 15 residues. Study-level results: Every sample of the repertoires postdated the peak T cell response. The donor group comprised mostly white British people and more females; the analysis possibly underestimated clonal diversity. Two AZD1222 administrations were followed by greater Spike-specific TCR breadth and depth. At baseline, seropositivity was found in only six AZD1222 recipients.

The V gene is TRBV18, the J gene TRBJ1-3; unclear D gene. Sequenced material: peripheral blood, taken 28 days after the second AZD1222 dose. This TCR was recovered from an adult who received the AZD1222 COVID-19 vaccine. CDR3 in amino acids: CASSPLRDSGNTIYF. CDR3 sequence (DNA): TGTGCCAGCTCACCACTGAGGGACTCTGGAAACACCATATATTTT.